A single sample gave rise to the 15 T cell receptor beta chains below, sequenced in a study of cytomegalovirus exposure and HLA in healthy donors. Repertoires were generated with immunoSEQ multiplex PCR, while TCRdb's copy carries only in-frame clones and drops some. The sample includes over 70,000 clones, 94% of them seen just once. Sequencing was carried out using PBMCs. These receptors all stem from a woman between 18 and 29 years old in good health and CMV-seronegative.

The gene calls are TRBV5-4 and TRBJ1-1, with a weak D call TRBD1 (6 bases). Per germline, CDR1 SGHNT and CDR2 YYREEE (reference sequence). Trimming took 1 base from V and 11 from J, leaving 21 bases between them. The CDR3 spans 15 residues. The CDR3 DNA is TGTGCCAGCAGCTTGCCGGGAACAGGGCCCAGTAGGGCTTTCTTT. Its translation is CASSLPGTGPSRAFF.

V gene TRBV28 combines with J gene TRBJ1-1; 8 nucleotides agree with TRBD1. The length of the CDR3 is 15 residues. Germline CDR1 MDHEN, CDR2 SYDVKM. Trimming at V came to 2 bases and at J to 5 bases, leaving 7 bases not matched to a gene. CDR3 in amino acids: CASSLQGATQTEAFF. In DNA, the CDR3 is TGTGCCAGCAGTTTACAGGGGGCTACGCAAACTGAAGCTTTCTTT.

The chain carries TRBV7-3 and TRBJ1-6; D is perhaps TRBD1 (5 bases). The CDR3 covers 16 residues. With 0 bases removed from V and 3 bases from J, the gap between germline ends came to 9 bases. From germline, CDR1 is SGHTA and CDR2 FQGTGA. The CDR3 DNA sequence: TGTGCCAGCAGCTTAACCCCGGGGGGCTATAATTCACCCCTCCACTTT. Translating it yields CASSLTPGGYNSPLHF.

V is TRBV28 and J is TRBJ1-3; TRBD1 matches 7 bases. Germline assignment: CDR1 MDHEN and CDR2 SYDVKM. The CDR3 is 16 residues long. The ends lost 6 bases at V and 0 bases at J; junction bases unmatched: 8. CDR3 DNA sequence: TGTGCCAGCAGCCGTAGAACAGGGGTCTCTGGAAACACCATATATTTT. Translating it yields CASSRRTGVSGNTIYF.

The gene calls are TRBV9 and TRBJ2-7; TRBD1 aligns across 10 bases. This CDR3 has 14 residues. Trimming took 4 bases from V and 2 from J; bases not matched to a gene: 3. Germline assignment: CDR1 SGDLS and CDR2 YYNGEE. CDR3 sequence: CASSFGTGAYEQYF. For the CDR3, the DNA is TGTGCCAGCAGCTTTGGGACAGGGGCCTACGAGCAGTACTTC. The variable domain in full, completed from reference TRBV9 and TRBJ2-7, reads DSGVTQTPKHLITATGQRVTLRCSPRSGDLSVYWYQQSLDQGLQFLIQYYNGEERAKGNILERFSAQQFPDLHSELNLSSLELGDSALYFCASSFGTGAYEQYFGPGTRLTVT.

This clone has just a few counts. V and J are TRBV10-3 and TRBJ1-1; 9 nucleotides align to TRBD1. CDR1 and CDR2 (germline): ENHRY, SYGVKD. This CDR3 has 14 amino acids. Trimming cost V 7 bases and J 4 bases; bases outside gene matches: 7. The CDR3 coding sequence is TGTGCCATCAACACAGGGGGCCGAGGCACTGAAGCTTTCTTT. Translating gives CAINTGGRGTEAFF.

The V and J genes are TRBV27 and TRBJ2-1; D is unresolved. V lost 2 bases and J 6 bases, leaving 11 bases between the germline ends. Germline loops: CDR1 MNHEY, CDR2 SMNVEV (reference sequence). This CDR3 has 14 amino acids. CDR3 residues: CASSLRVFANEQFF. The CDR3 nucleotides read TGTGCCAGCAGTTTAAGAGTATTCGCCAATGAGCAGTTCTTC.

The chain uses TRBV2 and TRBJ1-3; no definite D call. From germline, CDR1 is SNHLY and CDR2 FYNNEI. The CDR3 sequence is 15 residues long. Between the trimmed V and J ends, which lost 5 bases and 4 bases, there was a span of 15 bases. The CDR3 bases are TGTGCCAGCAGTCAGGATCTCCCCATGGGAAACACCATATATTTT. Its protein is CASSQDLPMGNTIYF.

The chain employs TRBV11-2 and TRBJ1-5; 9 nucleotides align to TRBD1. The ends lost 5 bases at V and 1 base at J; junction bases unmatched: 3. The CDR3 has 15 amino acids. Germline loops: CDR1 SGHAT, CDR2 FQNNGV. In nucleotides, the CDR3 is TGTGCCAGCAGCAAAGACAGGGGGAGCAATCAGCCCCAGCATTTT. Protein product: CASSKDRGSNQPQHF.

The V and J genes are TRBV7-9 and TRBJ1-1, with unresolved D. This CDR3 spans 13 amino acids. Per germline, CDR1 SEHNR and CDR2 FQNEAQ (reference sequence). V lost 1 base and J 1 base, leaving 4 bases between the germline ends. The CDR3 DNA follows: TGTGCCAGCAGCTTAGTTCAGAACACTGAAGCTTTCTTT. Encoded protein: CASSLVQNTEAFF.

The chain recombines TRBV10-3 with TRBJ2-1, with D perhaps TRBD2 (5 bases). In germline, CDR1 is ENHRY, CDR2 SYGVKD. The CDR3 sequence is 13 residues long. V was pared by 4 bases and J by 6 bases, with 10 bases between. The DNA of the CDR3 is TGTGCCATCAGTGCCGGGGTTAGCAATGAGCAGTTCTTC. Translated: CAISAGVSNEQFF.

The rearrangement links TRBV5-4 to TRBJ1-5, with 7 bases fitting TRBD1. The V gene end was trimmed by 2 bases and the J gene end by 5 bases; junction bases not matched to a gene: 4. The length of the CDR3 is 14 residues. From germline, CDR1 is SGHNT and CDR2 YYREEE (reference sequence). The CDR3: CASSLEGGDQPQHF. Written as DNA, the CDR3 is TGTGCCAGCAGCTTAGAAGGGGGCGATCAGCCCCAGCATTTT.

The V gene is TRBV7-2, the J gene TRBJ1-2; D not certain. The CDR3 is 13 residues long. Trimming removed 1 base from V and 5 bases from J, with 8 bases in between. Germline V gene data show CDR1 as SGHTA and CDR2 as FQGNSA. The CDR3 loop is CASSLDSLYGYTF. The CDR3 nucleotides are TGTGCCAGCAGCTTAGACAGCCTTTATGGCTACACCTTC. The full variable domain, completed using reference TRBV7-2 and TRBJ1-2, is GAGVSQSPSNKVTEKGKDVELRCDPISGHTALYWYRQSLGQGLEFLIYFQGNSAPDKSGLPSDRFSAERTGGSVSTLTIQRTQQEDSAVYLCASSLDSLYGYTFGSGTRLTVV.

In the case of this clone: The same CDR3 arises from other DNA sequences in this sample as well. CDR3 loop: CASSHDPEGAQEKLFF. In DNA, the CDR3 is TGTGCCAGCAGCCACGACCCAGAAGGGGCGCAGGAAAAACTGTTTTTT. The J gene is TRBJ1-4, the V gene TRBV2; D possibly corresponds to TRBD1 (5 bases). With 6 bases removed from V and 8 bases from J, the gap between germline ends came to 22 bases. There are 16 residues in the CDR3. Germline-derived CDR1 and CDR2 are SNHLY and FYNNEI. Full variable domain (remainder filled in from reference TRBV2 and TRBJ1-4): EPEVTQTPSHQVTQMGQEVILRCVPISNHLYFYWYRQILGQKVEFLVSFYNNEISEKSEIFDDQFSVERPDGSNFTLKIRSTKLEDSAMYFCASSHDPEGAQEKLFFGSGTQLSVL.

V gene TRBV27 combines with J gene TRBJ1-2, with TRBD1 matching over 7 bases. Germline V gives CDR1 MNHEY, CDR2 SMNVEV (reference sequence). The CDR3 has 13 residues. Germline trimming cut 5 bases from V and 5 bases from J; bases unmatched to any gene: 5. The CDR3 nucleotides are TGTGCCAGCAGTATTGTACAGGGGTATGGCTACACCTTC. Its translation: CASSIVQGYGYTF.